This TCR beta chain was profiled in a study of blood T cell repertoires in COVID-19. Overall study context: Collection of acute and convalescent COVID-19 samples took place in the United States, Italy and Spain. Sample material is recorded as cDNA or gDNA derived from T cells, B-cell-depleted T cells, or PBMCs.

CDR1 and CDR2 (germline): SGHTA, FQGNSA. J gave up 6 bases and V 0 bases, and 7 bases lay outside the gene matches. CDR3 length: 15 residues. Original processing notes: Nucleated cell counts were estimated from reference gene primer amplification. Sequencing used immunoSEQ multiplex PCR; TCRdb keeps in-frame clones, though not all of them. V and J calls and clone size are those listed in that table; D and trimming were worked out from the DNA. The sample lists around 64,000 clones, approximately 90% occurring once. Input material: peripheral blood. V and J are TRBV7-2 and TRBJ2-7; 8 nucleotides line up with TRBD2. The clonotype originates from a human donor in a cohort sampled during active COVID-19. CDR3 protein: CASSLAGAGESEQYF. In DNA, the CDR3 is TGTGCCAGCAGCTTAGCAGGAGCGGGAGAAAGCGAGCAGTACTTC.